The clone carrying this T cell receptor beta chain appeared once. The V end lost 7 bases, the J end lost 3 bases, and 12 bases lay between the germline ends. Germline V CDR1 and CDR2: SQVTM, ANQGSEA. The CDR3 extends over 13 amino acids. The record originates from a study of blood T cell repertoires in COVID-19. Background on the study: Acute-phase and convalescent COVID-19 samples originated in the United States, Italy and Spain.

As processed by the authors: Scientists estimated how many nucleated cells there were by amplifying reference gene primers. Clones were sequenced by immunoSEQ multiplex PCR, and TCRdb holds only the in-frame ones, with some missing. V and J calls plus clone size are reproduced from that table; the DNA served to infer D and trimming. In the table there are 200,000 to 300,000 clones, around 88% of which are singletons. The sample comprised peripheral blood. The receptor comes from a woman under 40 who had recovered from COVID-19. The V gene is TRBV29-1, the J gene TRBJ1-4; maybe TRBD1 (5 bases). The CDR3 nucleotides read TGCAGCGCCGGATGGGGGGCTAATGAAAAACTGTTTTTT. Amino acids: CSAGWGANEKLFF.